This is a list of T cell receptor beta chains from one sample in a study of T cell responses to AZD1222 COVID-19 vaccine. Sequenced by immunoSEQ multiplex PCR; TCRdb stores in-frame clones only, minus some. The sample consists of about 69,000 clones, 86% of them appearing once. The sequencing used peripheral blood, collected on day 0 of AZD1222 vaccination. Source of these receptors: an adult in good health. CDR3s include the opening cysteine and the closing phenylalanine or tryptophan. The D gene is left open where the match is weak. Not all rows give a size; the values are once, few, many and, for expanded clones, a class.

d_call	cdr3_length	v_call	j_call	clone_size	cdr3_aa	cdr3_nt
-	13	TRBV7-9	TRBJ1-1	-	CASSSTVNTEAFF	TGTGCCAGCAGCTCCACAGTGAACACTGAAGCTTTCTTT
TRBD2	14	TRBV28	TRBJ2-1	-	CASSLGEGMDEQFF	TGTGCCAGCAGTTTGGGGGAGGGCATGGATGAGCAGTTCTTC
TRBD1	14	TRBV7-3	TRBJ1-1	-	CASSRTGRNTEAFF	TGTGCCAGCAGCCGGACAGGGAGGAACACTGAAGCTTTCTTT
-	15	TRBV7-6	TRBJ2-3	-	CASSMTATSTDTQYF	TGTGCCAGCAGCATGACAGCAACTAGCACAGATACGCAGTATTTT
-	13	TRBV7-6	TRBJ1-2	once	CASSLGGVYGYTF	TGTGCCAGCAGCTTAGGAGGGGTCTATGGCTACACCTTC
-	16	TRBV2	TRBJ1-5	-	CASSENGVLINQPQHF	TGTGCCAGCAGTGAAAACGGGGTTCTAATTAATCAGCCCCAGCATTTT
TRBD1	14	TRBV6-4	TRBJ2-2	once	CASSDGQATGELFF	TGTGCCAGCAGTGACGGACAGGCCACCGGGGAGCTGTTTTTT
TRBD1	14	TRBV15	TRBJ1-6	-	CATSRDPTGGRVHF	TGTGCCACCAGCAGAGACCCGACAGGGGGAAGGGTCCACTTT
-	17	TRBV27	TRBJ1-6	-	CASSLRWARGGESPLHF	TGTGCCAGCAGTTTACGTTGGGCCAGAGGTGGGGAATCACCCCTCCACTTT
TRBD1	15	TRBV7-6	TRBJ2-1	-	CASSLGGQGVDEQFF	TGTGCCAGCAGCTTAGGGGGACAGGGGGTCGATGAGCAGTTCTTC
-	16	TRBV27	TRBJ1-3	-	CASSLSPGFSGNTIYF	TGTGCCAGCAGTTTATCGCCGGGATTCTCCGGAAACACCATATATTTT
TRBD1	14	TRBV5-1	TRBJ1-2	-	CASSSPGTVDGYTF	TGCGCCAGCAGCAGCCCCGGGACAGTAGACGGCTACACCTTC
-	16	TRBV6-2/TRBV6-3	TRBJ1-2	few	CASSYSSTGTIYGYTF	TGTGCCAGCAGTTACTCATCCACCGGGACGATCTATGGCTACACCTTC
-	12	TRBV5-4	TRBJ2-3	-	CASSVFMDTQYF	TGTGCCAGCAGCGTATTCATGGATACGCAGTATTTT
TRBD2	19	TRBV28	TRBJ2-1	once	CASSLLGLAGGSSYNEQFF	TGTGCCAGCAGTTTACTCGGACTAGCGGGGGGGAGCTCCTACAATGAGCAGTTCTTC
-	13	TRBV12-3/TRBV12-4	TRBJ1-4	-	CASSLAGRGIPFF	TGTGCCAGCAGTTTAGCGGGGCGGGGAATACCGTTTTTT
-	15	TRBV18	TRBJ2-7	-	CASSPSRGTSYEQYF	TGTGCCAGCTCACCAAGTCGCGGGACCTCCTACGAGCAGTACTTC
-	14	TRBV15	TRBJ2-7	few	CATSRKQGDYEQYF	TGTGCCACCAGCAGAAAACAGGGCGACTACGAGCAGTACTTC
-	13	TRBV6-5	TRBJ2-7	-	CASSHQGTVEQYF	TGTGCCAGCAGTCATCAGGGAACAGTCGAGCAGTACTTC
TRBD2	17	TRBV10-3	TRBJ2-2	once	CAISESSSGDYTGELFF	TGTGCCATCAGTGAGTCGTCTAGCGGGGACTACACCGGGGAGCTGTTTTTT
TRBD1	15	TRBV4-2	TRBJ2-1	few	CASSSGTGDGREQFF	TGTGCCAGCAGCTCCGGGACAGGGGATGGTAGAGAGCAGTTCTTC
-	12	TRBV3-1/TRBV3-2	TRBJ2-1	-	CASSQEFREQFF	TGTGCCAGCAGCCAAGAATTCCGTGAGCAGTTCTTC
-	13	TRBV9	TRBJ1-2	-	CASSVEYRDGYTF	TGTGCCAGCAGCGTAGAGTACAGGGACGGCTACACCTTC
TRBD1	15	TRBV6-5	TRBJ2-3	-	CASSYSGTGADTQYF	TGTGCCAGCAGTTACTCCGGGACAGGGGCAGATACGCAGTATTTT
-	14	TRBV3-1/TRBV3-2	TRBJ1-1	-	CASSQLEAASEAFF	TGTGCCAGCAGCCAGCTAGAAGCGGCGTCTGAAGCTTTCTTT
TRBD1	17	TRBV5-1	TRBJ1-3	-	CASSLTGTGQTGNTIYF	TGCGCCAGCAGCTTGACTGGGACAGGACAAACTGGAAACACCATATATTTT
TRBD2	13	TRBV6-5	TRBJ2-1	once	CASRAGGGNEQFF	TGTGCCAGCAGAGCCGGGGGGGGAAATGAGCAGTTCTTC
-	11	TRBV20-1	TRBJ1-1	-	CSAKLNTEAFF	TGCAGTGCTAAACTGAACACTGAAGCTTTCTTT